This T cell receptor beta chain stems from a study of beta chain features in type 1 diabetes. Expressed TCRB transcripts got sequenced, as all isolated RNA was reverse transcribed. The assay was immunoSEQ multiplex PCR, and TCRdb's table has in-frame clones only and misses some. The sample includes nearly 350,000 clones, 7.5% to 9% of them seen just once. Purity exceeded 98% in all sorted populations. This clone came up a few times. Other DNA sequences within the sample encode an identical CDR3. V dropped 6 bases and J dropped 0 bases, with 8 bases sitting between them. Germline V gene data show CDR1 as MNHEY and CDR2 as SMNVEV (reference sequence). CDR3 length equals 13 residues.

Sequencing used central memory CD4+ T cells from blood. The sequence was collected from a woman under 30 in good health. The chain has TRBV27 and TRBJ1-1; D is uncertain. CDR3 DNA: TGTGCCAGCAGCCCACGAATGAACACTGAAGCTTTCTTT. It yields the protein CASSPRMNTEAFF.